The 12 T cell receptor beta chains reported below all come from one sample, sequenced in a study of T cell responses to AZD1222 COVID-19 vaccine. Assay used: immunoSEQ multiplex PCR; TCRdb lists only in-frame clones, some missing. Of 90,000 to 120,000 clones listed, around nine tenths are singletons. The sequenced sample was peripheral blood, obtained on day 0 of AZD1222 vaccination. The receptors derive from an adult in good health.

The chain recombines TRBV6-2 or TRBV6-3 with TRBJ2-1, with 8 bases fitting TRBD2. From germline, CDR1 is MNHEY and CDR2 SVGEGT. The V and J ends lost 5 bases and 5 bases, in that order; junction bases with no gene match: 8. The CDR3 is 15 residues long. Here the CDR3 reads CASSKLAGKHNEQFF. The CDR3 nucleotides read TGTGCCAGCAGTAAGTTAGCGGGAAAGCACAATGAGCAGTTCTTC.

The V gene is TRBV19, the J gene TRBJ2-1, with D hard to call. Germline CDR1 LNHDA, CDR2 SQIVND (reference sequence). This CDR3 region has 14 residues. Between the trimmed V and J ends, which lost 2 bases and 5 bases, there was a span of 10 bases. The CDR3 region is CASSISQSHNEQFF. Here the CDR3 DNA reads TGTGCCAGTAGTATATCACAGTCCCACAATGAGCAGTTCTTC.

The chain carries TRBV4-3 and TRBJ2-7, with D perhaps TRBD1 (8 bases). This CDR3 region has 16 residues. V was cut by 0 bases and J by 3 bases, with 15 bases left in between. CDR1 LGHNA and CDR2 YSLEER come from the germline V gene. CDR3 DNA: TGCGCCAGCAGCCAAGACCCACAGGGGGGGTTCTACGAGCAGTACTTC. It specifies CASSQDPQGGFYEQYF.

The genes are TRBV5-1 and TRBJ2-2; tentatively, D is TRBD1 or TRBD2 (5 bases each). Trimming stripped 0 bases from V and 6 bases from J, with 9 bases between. Germline V gives CDR1 SGHRS, CDR2 YFSETQ. The CDR3 consists of 14 residues. Here the CDR3 DNA reads TGCGCCAGCAGCTTGGTTGGGGGATCCGGGGAGCTGTTTTTT. This gives the protein CASSLVGGSGELFF.

CDR3 DNA sequence: TGTGCCAGCAACCGGGACAGGGGTTACAATGAGCAGTTCTTC. Protein: CASNRDRGYNEQFF. This chain links TRBV2 with TRBJ2-1; TRBD1 agrees at 10 bases. CDR3 length: 14 residues. The V and J ends lost 7 bases and 4 bases, in that order; junction bases with no gene match: 4. Germline V lookup: CDR1 SNHLY, CDR2 FYNNEI.

This rearrangement joins TRBV13 to TRBJ2-1, with D possibly TRBD2 on 6 matching bases. This CDR3 has 12 residues. The V end lost 5 bases, the J end lost 6 bases, and 8 bases lay between the germline ends. CDR1 PRHDT and CDR2 FYEKMQ come from the germline V gene (reference sequence). The CDR3: CASSGGSNEQFF. In nucleotides, the CDR3 is TGTGCCAGCAGCGGGGGGAGCAATGAGCAGTTCTTC.

The chain joins TRBV14 to TRBJ1-1; D unclear. Germline values: CDR1 SGHDN, CDR2 FVKESK. The CDR3 loop spans 13 amino acids. V was trimmed by 4 bases and J by 8 bases, leaving 14 bases between them. CDR3 sequence reads: CASSPTGSGEAFF. In nucleotides, the CDR3 is TGTGCCAGCAGCCCGACGGGCTCGGGGGAAGCTTTCTTT.

The chain recombines TRBV4-1 with TRBJ1-4; D not certain. The CDR3 sequence is 15 residues long. Per germline, CDR1 MGHRA and CDR2 YSYEKL. V was shortened by 3 bases and J by 10 bases, with 18 bases between the two germline ends. The CDR3 loop is CASSHQGLQGGKLFF. DNA of the CDR3: TGCGCCAGCAGCCACCAAGGGCTACAAGGTGGAAAACTGTTTTTT.

V and J are TRBV18 and TRBJ1-2; no definite D call. The germline gives CDR1 KGHSH, CDR2 LQKENI. This CDR3 is 13 amino acids long. The germline V and J ends were trimmed by 3 bases and 3 bases, with 8 bases remaining between them. The CDR3 region is CASSPPGHYGYTF. Written as DNA, the CDR3 is TGTGCCAGCTCACCTCCTGGGCACTATGGCTACACCTTC.

As DNA, the CDR3 is TGTGCCAGCAGCTTCAACATCAGGCTCGGGCTAGCGGGGGGGAAGAACGAGCAGTACTTC. Translated: CASSFNIRLGLAGGKNEQYF. The rearrangement links TRBV5-4 to TRBJ2-7; 12 bases are shared with TRBD2. CDR1 and CDR2 from the germline V gene are SGHNT and YYREEE (reference sequence). V was clipped by 2 bases and J by 5 bases; unmatched bases: 20. The CDR3 length is 20 residues.

A few counts support this clone. V is TRBV6-4 and J is TRBJ2-3; 8 bases are shared with TRBD1. CDR3 length: 13 amino acids. The trim removed 9 bases at V and 5 bases at J, leaving 7 bases unmatched. CDR1 is MRHNA and CDR2 is SNTAGT in the germline V gene. The CDR3 here is CASGRGPEDTQYF. The CDR3 DNA follows: TGTGCCAGTGGCAGGGGGCCGGAAGATACGCAGTATTTT.

The rearrangement joins TRBV7-8 to TRBJ1-6, with D hard to call. The germline CDR1 and CDR2 sequences are SGHVS and FQNEAQ. V was pared by 2 bases and J by 7 bases, with 12 bases between. The CDR3 sequence is 15 residues long. CDR3 sequence (DNA): TGTGCCAGCAGCTTAAGTACCAGAGGGAATTCACCCCTCCACTTT. Its translation: CASSLSTRGNSPLHF.